One and the same sample provided the 22 T cell receptor beta chains below, sequenced in a study of cytomegalovirus exposure and HLA in healthy donors. Primers: 60 Vbeta forward and 13 Jbeta reverse. Clones were sequenced by immunoSEQ multiplex PCR, and TCRdb holds only the in-frame ones, with some missing. The sample lists 150,000 to 200,000 clones, nearly 80% occurring once. The material sequenced was PBMCs. These receptors came from a man aged 50 to 59 in good health and CMV-seropositive.

This clone was counted only a few times. This sequence joins TRBV28 and TRBJ2-7, with a possible D match to TRBD1 (5 bases). This CDR3 is built from 13 residues. CDR1 and CDR2 from the germline V gene are MDHEN and SYDVKM. V lost 6 bases and J 3 bases, leaving 12 bases between the germline ends. CDR3 nucleotides: TGTGCCAGCAGACTGCAGGGTCGCTACGAGCAGTACGTC. Translation: CASRLQGRYEQYV.

The J gene is TRBJ2-7, the V gene TRBV28, with D maybe TRBD1 (6 bases). The CDR3 length is 13 residues. Germline V gene data show CDR1 as MDHEN and CDR2 as SYDVKM. V lost 5 bases, J lost 1 base, and 9 bases lay in between. Written as DNA, the CDR3 is TGTGCCAGCAGTACTACAGGGTCCTACGAGCAGTACTTC. It encodes CASSTTGSYEQYF. Full variable domain (rest looked up from reference TRBV28 and TRBJ2-7): DVKVTQSSRYLVKRTGEKVFLECVQDMDHENMFWYRQDPGLGLRLIYFSYDVKMKEKGDIPEGYSVSREKKERFSLILESASTNQTSMYLCASSTTGSYEQYFGPGTRLTVT.

The J gene is TRBJ2-7, the V gene TRBV5-5, with 8 bases aligning to TRBD1. The CDR3 is 17 amino acids. Germline CDR1 SGHKS, CDR2 YYEKEE (reference sequence). The V and J ends lost 4 bases and 7 bases, in that order; junction bases with no gene match: 19. CDR3: CASSRDGTGTGAGEQYV. In DNA form, the CDR3 reads TGTGCCAGCAGCCGAGACGGGACAGGAACTGGGGCTGGGGAGCAGTACGTC.

This clone was seen a single time. The rearrangement joins TRBV7-9 to TRBJ2-3; weak D call: TRBD1 (5 bases). The V end lost 4 bases, the J end lost 3 bases, and 17 bases lay between the germline ends. Germline V CDR1 and CDR2: SEHNR, FQNEAQ (reference sequence). The CDR3 is 16 residues long. The CDR3 region is CASSSGLGVTTDTQYF. The CDR3 nucleotides are TGTGCCAGCAGCTCCGGCTTAGGGGTAACGACAGATACGCAGTATTTT. Using reference TRBV7-9 and TRBJ2-3 for the parts outside the CDR3, the full variable domain is DTGVSQNPRHKITKRGQNVTFRCDPISEHNRLYWYRQTLGQGPEFLTYFQNEAQLEKSRLLSDRFSAERPKGSFSTLEIQRTEQGDSAMYLCASSSGLGVTTDTQYFGPGTRLTVL.

The rearrangement joins TRBV4-3 to TRBJ1-1; a possible D gene is TRBD1 (6 bases). The V gene's germline CDR1 is LGHNA and CDR2 YSLEER. The length of the CDR3 is 17 residues. V gave up 0 bases and J gave up 1 base, with 15 bases separating them. Here the CDR3 reads CASSQDLTPDRNTEAFF. For the CDR3, the DNA is TGCGCCAGCAGCCAAGATCTTACCCCGGACAGGAACACTGAAGCTTTCTTT.

The chain links TRBV7-9 to TRBJ2-1, with 7 bases that match TRBD1. Germline CDR1 and CDR2: SEHNR and FQNEAQ (reference sequence). Trimming took 2 bases from V and 5 from J; bases not matched to a gene: 3. The CDR3 is 14 amino acids. CDR3 sequence reads: CASSLTGTDNEQFF. Written as DNA, the CDR3 is TGTGCCAGCAGCTTAACGGGGACAGACAATGAGCAGTTCTTC.

V and J are TRBV4-1 and TRBJ2-6; unclear D gene. V was clipped by 2 bases and J by 0 bases, with 11 bases between them. The length of the CDR3 is 17 residues. Germline CDR1 is MGHRA and CDR2 is YSYEKL. This CDR3 is CASSQFEESSGANVLTF. The CDR3 DNA sequence: TGCGCCAGCAGCCAATTTGAGGAGAGCTCTGGGGCCAACGTCCTGACTTTC.

The genes are TRBV6-6 and TRBJ1-2; D gene unclear. This CDR3 has 13 residues. V dropped 6 bases and J dropped 5 bases, with 13 bases sitting between them. Per the germline V gene, CDR1 is MNHNY and CDR2 is SVGAGI (reference sequence). The CDR3 sequence is CASRKSTNYGYTF. In DNA form, the CDR3 reads TGTGCCAGCAGAAAGTCTACCAATTATGGCTACACCTTC.

The chain employs TRBV7-2 and TRBJ2-2, with 7 nucleotides matching TRBD2. The CDR3 totals 15 residues. Germline V gene data show CDR1 as SGHTA and CDR2 as FQGNSA. The J segment lost 5 bases and the V segment lost 4 bases, leaving 7 bases of the junction unmatched. The CDR3 spells CASSSGTTITGELFF. The CDR3 DNA reads TGTGCCAGCAGCTCCGGGACTACCATAACCGGGGAGCTGTTTTTT.

The chain is built from TRBV13 and TRBJ2-1; TRBD2 matches at 10 bases. Losses at the gene ends were 0 bases for V and 4 bases for J; bases not matched to a gene: 3. Per germline, CDR1 PRHDT and CDR2 FYEKMQ (reference sequence). The CDR3 is 16 amino acids. The CDR3 loop reads CASSLGTSGQYNEQFF. DNA for the CDR3: TGTGCCAGCAGCTTAGGGACTAGCGGGCAATACAATGAGCAGTTCTTC.

This clone came up a few times. This rearrangement joins TRBV27 to TRBJ2-2; TRBD1 aligns across 8 bases. The CDR3 length is 16 residues. With V trimmed by 6 bases and J by 8 bases, 14 bases remained unmatched. Per the germline V gene, CDR1 is MNHEY and CDR2 is SMNVEV (reference sequence). The CDR3 loop is CASSQSGGQVPGELFF. CDR3 DNA sequence: TGTGCCAGCAGCCAATCAGGGGGACAGGTGCCGGGGGAGCTGTTTTTT.

The CDR3 here is CASSFNSGGVSDEQFF. The CDR3 DNA is TGTGCCAGCAGTTTCAATAGCGGGGGGGTCTCCGATGAGCAGTTCTTC. V and J are TRBV27 and TRBJ2-1; TRBD2 aligns across 11 bases. Per the germline V gene, CDR1 is MNHEY and CDR2 is SMNVEV (reference sequence). V gave up 3 bases and J gave up 8 bases; unmatched junction bases: 9. CDR3 length equals 16 residues.

This chain connects TRBV9 to TRBJ2-1, with D unresolved. V was pared by 4 bases and J by 2 bases, with 10 bases between. This CDR3 contains 14 residues. Looked up from germline, CDR1 is SGDLS and CDR2 is YYNGEE. The CDR3 DNA follows: TGTGCCAGCAGCCCCCGAGTGGCCTACAATGAGCAGTTCTTC. Encoded protein: CASSPRVAYNEQFF. Based on the CDR3 plus reference TRBV9 and TRBJ2-1, the full variable domain is DSGVTQTPKHLITATGQRVTLRCSPRSGDLSVYWYQQSLDQGLQFLIQYYNGEERAKGNILERFSAQQFPDLHSELNLSSLELGDSALYFCASSPRVAYNEQFFGPGTRLTVL.

The chain joins TRBV28 to TRBJ1-4, with 7 bases fitting TRBD1. V trimming: 4 bases; J trimming: 10 bases; junction bases outside the gene matches: 15. The CDR3 has 16 amino acids. Germline CDR1 MDHEN, CDR2 SYDVKM. The DNA for the CDR3 is TGTGCCAGCAGTTCAAGGGACAGCCTCTCACGGAGAAAACTGTTTTTT. Its translation is CASSSRDSLSRRKLFF.

The gene calls are TRBV15 and TRBJ1-1; 8 nucleotides align to TRBD1. Per germline, CDR1 LNHNV and CDR2 YYDKDF (reference sequence). The junction had 8 bases not matched to a gene; V was cut back by 3 bases and J by 5 bases. The CDR3 is made up of 15 amino acids. The CDR3 coding sequence is TGTGCCACCAGCAGGAAACTGACAGGGGCAACTGAAGCTTTCTTT. Its protein product is CATSRKLTGATEAFF.

As for this clone: The same CDR3 can be traced to other DNA sequences in this sample. The chain links TRBV6-6 to TRBJ2-7, with D uncertain. The ends were cut back, 4 bases at V and 2 bases at J, with 3 bases in the middle. CDR3 size: 11 residues. Germline V lookup: CDR1 MNHNY, CDR2 SVGAGI (reference sequence). The CDR3 spells CASSSTYEQYF. CDR3 nucleotides: TGTGCCAGCAGTTCTACCTACGAGCAGTACTTC.

Only one count was recorded for this clone. This sequence joins TRBV13 and TRBJ1-2, with TRBD1 matching 9 bases. V gave up 6 bases and J gave up 2 bases; unmatched junction bases: 10. In germline, CDR1 is PRHDT, CDR2 FYEKMQ (reference sequence). CDR3 size: 16 residues. CDR3 sequence reads: CASRSTGGEGNYGYTF. Here the CDR3 DNA reads TGTGCCAGCAGATCCACAGGGGGCGAGGGGAACTATGGCTACACCTTC.

This sequence joins TRBV2 and TRBJ2-3; D remains ambiguous. Germline CDR1 and CDR2: SNHLY and FYNNEI. The CDR3 is 12 amino acids. Trimming pared 6 bases from V and 0 bases from J, leaving 4 bases between. The CDR3, as DNA: TGTGCCAGCAGGCGGAGCACAGATACGCAGTATTTT. This encodes CASRRSTDTQYF.

The chain recombines TRBV5-8 with TRBJ1-2, with 9 nucleotides matching TRBD1. CDR1 SGHTS and CDR2 YDEGEE come from the germline V gene. The V segment lost 4 bases and the J segment 7 bases; nucleotides outside the gene matches: 8. CDR3 length equals 14 residues. CDR3 residues: CASSLYRGRGGYTF. The CDR3 nucleotides are TGTGCCAGCAGCCTCTACAGGGGGCGCGGTGGCTACACCTTC.

The V and J genes are TRBV9 and TRBJ1-4, with D tentatively TRBD1 (5 bases). Germline CDR1 reads SGDLS; CDR2 reads YYNGEE. This CDR3 region has 16 residues. Trimming took 2 bases from V and 0 from J, leaving 11 bases between them. The CDR3 DNA reads as TGTGCCAGCAGCGTGGACCAAGGGGCAACTAATGAAAAACTGTTTTTT. Translating gives CASSVDQGATNEKLFF.

This chain connects TRBV5-1 to TRBJ1-1; 7 positions agree with TRBD1. V lost 4 bases to trimming and J lost 3 bases; unmatched junction nucleotides: 6. The CDR3 consists of 14 residues. Germline assignment: CDR1 SGHRS and CDR2 YFSETQ. CDR3 protein: CASSLRTGDTEAFF. The CDR3 DNA sequence: TGCGCCAGCAGCCTCCGGACAGGAGACACTGAAGCTTTCTTT. The whole variable domain, remainder taken from reference TRBV5-1 and TRBJ1-1, is KAGVTQTPRYLIKTRGQQVTLSCSPISGHRSVSWYQQTPGQGLQFLFEYFSETQRNKGNFPGRFSGRQFSNSRSEMNVSTLELGDSALYLCASSLRTGDTEAFFGQGTRLTVV.

V gene TRBV27 combines with J gene TRBJ2-5; D perhaps matches TRBD1 (6 bases). Germline V gives CDR1 MNHEY, CDR2 SMNVEV (reference sequence). The CDR3 spans 15 residues. Trimming left V 2 bases short and J 5 bases short, with 15 bases between. CDR3 DNA sequence: TGTGCCAGCAGTTTAGGGGGCGTGATGGTTGAGACCCAGTACTTC. This gives the protein CASSLGGVMVETQYF.